This is a list of T cell receptor beta chains from one sample in a study of CD8 T cells in Susac syndrome. In TCRdb, the immunoSEQ multiplex PCR reads were re-called with MiXCR into one record per CDR3 protein. The sample has about 210,000 distinct CDR3 sequences; 95% are singletons. The specimen sequenced was CD4+ T cells from PBMCs. Receptors were obtained from a human donor with multiple sclerosis. The CDR3 runs from the conserved cysteine through the conserved F or W.

>TRBJ2-1|TRBV7-9
CASSAQVEQFF
>TRBJ1-2|TRBV12-3/TRBV12-4
CASRGQGDYGYTF
>TRBJ2-7|TRBV20-1
CSAASDSYEQYF
>TRBJ2-7|TRBV4-1
CASSQDWGVAGGPYEQYF
>TRBJ1-2|TRBV29-1
CSVDFRQGYYGYTF
>TRBJ2-5|TRBV20-1
CSARSTIEETQYF
>TRBJ1-4|TRBV27
CASSPRTREKLFF
>TRBJ2-7|TRBV11-2
CASGGNRGYEQYF
>TRBJ2-1|TRBV29-1
CSVPSAPEQFF
>TRBJ2-1|TRBV30
CAWSVSNEQFF
>TRBJ2-7|TRBV20-1
CSASWREDSEQYF
>TRBJ2-1|TRBV5-1
CASSLPRHEQFF
>TRBJ2-2|TRBV7-9
CASSYGLANTGELFF
>TRBJ2-3|TRBV7-9
CASSSRGEAGADTQYF
>TRBJ2-3|TRBV25-1
CASSESGGGTDTQYF
>TRBJ2-1|TRBV15
CATSRGTSGSYEQFF
>TRBJ2-7|TRBV1
CTSSESGQGSGSLDEQYF
>TRBJ2-1|TRBV29-1
CSVEGGLGINEQFF
>TRBJ2-1|TRBV9
CASSVYGFAEQFF
>TRBJ2-5|TRBV9
CASSRGHQQETQYF
>TRBJ2-7|TRBV27
CASSSRLAGDYEQYF
>TRBJ2-3|TRBV5-1
CASSLQSQGGDTQYF
>TRBJ1-4|TRBV28
CASSFTGGGEKLFF
>TRBJ1-5|TRBV27
CASSIWGGNQPQHF
>TRBJ2-3|TRBV5-1
CASSMLDTQYF
>TRBJ2-5|TRBV20-1
CSGFGGERETQYF
>TRBJ2-7|TRBV5-4
CASSLGQGYSEQYF
>TRBJ2-5|TRBV28
CASGRVRETQYF
>TRBJ2-7|TRBV27
CASSFDREAYEQYF
>TRBJ2-5|TRBV9
CASSATGVRETQYF